The entry below describes one T cell receptor (beta chain). The target antigen is unknown. The PCR was carried out with 60 Vbeta primers and 13 Jbeta primers. Repertoires were generated with immunoSEQ multiplex PCR, while TCRdb's copy carries only in-frame clones and drops some. The top ten clones hold 11% of a sample with about 78,000 clones, 65% to 80% of them seen once. The CDR3 has 14 residues. Germline CDR1 reads MNHEY; CDR2 reads SMNVEV (reference sequence). Trimming cost V 5 bases and J 5 bases; bases outside gene matches: 3. This sample is part of a study of cytomegalovirus exposure and HLA in healthy donors. Study outcomes and limitations: TCR beta V- and J-gene trimming was later associated with a missense DCLRE1C variant. About 87% or about 30% of the time was how often most TCR beta V segments were productive, according to an earlier analysis.

The material sequenced was PBMCs. The chain employs TRBV27 and TRBJ2-2; 9 bases are a match to TRBD1. This sequence was found in a woman in her thirties or forties in good health and CMV-seropositive. CDR3: CASSPGTGTGELFF. CDR3 nucleotide sequence: TGTGCCAGCAGTCCCGGGACAGGGACCGGGGAGCTGTTTTTT.